The clone carrying this T cell receptor beta chain showed up just a few times. The antigen remains unidentified. PCR amplification relied on 60 Vbeta primers (plus 13 Jbeta primers). Clones were sequenced by immunoSEQ multiplex PCR, and TCRdb holds only the in-frame ones, with some missing. The sample records tens of thousands of clones, over 55% being singletons. The data originate from a study of cytomegalovirus exposure and HLA in healthy donors. Overall study results and limits: Researchers reportedly found TCR beta sequences accurately predicted most subjects' HLA-A and HLA-B alleles. Associated with cytomegalovirus, according to the listing, were around 170 TCR beta chains.

In germline, CDR1 is LGHNA, CDR2 YNFKEQ. The CDR3 consists of 15 residues. Trimming took off 0 bases at V and 0 bases at J, with 6 bases between the two ends. This TCR was sampled from a woman aged 45 to 65 in good health and CMV-seropositive. Sequenced sample: PBMCs. The V and J genes are TRBV4-2 and TRBJ2-1, with a possible D match to TRBD2 (6 bases). The CDR3 sequence is CASSQDGSSYNEQFF. In DNA form, the CDR3 reads TGTGCCAGCAGCCAAGACGGGAGCTCCTACAATGAGCAGTTCTTC.